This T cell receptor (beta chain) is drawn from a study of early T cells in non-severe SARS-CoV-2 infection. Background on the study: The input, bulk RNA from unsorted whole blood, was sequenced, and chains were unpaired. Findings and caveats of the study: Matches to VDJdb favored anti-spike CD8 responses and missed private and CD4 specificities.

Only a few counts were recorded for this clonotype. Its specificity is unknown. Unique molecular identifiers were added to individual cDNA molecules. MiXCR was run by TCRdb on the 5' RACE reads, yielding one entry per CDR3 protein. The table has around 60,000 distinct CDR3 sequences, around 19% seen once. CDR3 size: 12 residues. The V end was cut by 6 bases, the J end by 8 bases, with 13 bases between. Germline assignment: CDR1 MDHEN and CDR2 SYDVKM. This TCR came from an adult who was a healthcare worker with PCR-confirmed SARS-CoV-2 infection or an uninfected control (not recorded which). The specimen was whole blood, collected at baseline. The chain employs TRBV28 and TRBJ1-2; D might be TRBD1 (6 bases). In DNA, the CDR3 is TGTGCCAGCAGGGGCGGGACATACGGCTACACCTTC. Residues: CASRGGTYGYTF.